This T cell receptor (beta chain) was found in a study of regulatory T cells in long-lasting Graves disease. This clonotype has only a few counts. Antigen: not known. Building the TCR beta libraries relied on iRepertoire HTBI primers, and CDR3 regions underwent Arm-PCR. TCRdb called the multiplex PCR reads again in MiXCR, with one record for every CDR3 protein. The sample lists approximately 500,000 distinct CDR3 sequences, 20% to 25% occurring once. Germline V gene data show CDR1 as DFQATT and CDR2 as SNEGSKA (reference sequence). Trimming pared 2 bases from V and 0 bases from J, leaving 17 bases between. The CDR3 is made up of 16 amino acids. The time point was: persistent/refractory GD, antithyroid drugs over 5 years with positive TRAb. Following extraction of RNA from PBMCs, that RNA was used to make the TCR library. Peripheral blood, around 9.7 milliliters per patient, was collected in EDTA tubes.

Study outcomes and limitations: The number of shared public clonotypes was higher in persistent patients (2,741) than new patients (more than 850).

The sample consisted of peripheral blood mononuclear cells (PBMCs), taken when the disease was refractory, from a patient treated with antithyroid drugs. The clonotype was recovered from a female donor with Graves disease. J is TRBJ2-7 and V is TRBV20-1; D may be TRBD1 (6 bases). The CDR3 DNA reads TGCAGTGCTAGATTGGACGACAGGCCCCTCTCCTACGAGCAGTACTTC. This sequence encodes CSARLDDRPLSYEQYF.